One and the same sample provided the 24 T cell receptor beta chains below, sequenced in a study of cytomegalovirus exposure and HLA in healthy donors. PCR used 60 Vbeta primers and 13 Jbeta primers. Repertoires were generated with immunoSEQ multiplex PCR, while TCRdb's copy carries only in-frame clones and drops some. The sample lists approximately 97,000 clones, 73% occurring once. Sequenced: PBMCs. The receptors derive from a man in his forties in good health and CMV-seronegative.

J is TRBJ2-5 and V is TRBV5-1; 8 positions agree with TRBD1. Germline V lookup: CDR1 SGHRS, CDR2 YFSETQ. With V trimmed by 1 base and J by 5 bases, 4 bases remained unmatched. The CDR3 length is 14 residues. The CDR3 region has the DNA TGCGCCAGCAGCTTGATCGGACAGGGCGAGACCCAGTACTTC. Translation gives CASSLIGQGETQYF.

The rearrangement uses TRBV5-5 and TRBJ1-4; TRBD1 is a possible D gene (5 bases). The V end lost 2 bases, the J end lost 1 base, and 12 bases lay between the germline ends. The CDR3 consists of 16 residues. Germline-derived CDR1 and CDR2 are SGHKS and YYEKEE (reference sequence). Here the CDR3 reads CASSFSLQGTNEKLFF. The CDR3 DNA is TGTGCCAGCAGCTTCTCTCTTCAGGGAACTAATGAAAAACTGTTTTTT.

The chain combines TRBV6-5 with TRBJ2-2; TRBD2 agrees at 11 bases. The V gene's germline CDR1 is MNHEY and CDR2 SVGAGI. The CDR3 covers 15 residues. V lost 5 bases and J lost 5; bases outside the gene matches: 4. As DNA, the CDR3 is TGTGCCAGCAGTCAACTAGCGGGGGTAACCGGGGAGCTGTTTTTT. It is translated as CASSQLAGVTGELFF.

Worth noting for this clone: One end of the junction is discordant with germline, which a read error may explain. V gene TRBV19 combines with J gene TRBJ2-2; D remains unclear. Germline V gives CDR1 LNHDA, CDR2 SQIVND (reference sequence). The CDR3 has 14 residues. The CDR3 DNA is TGCGCCTCAAGGAGTCAAGGGAACACCGGGGAGCTGTTTTTT. Its protein product is CASRSQGNTGELFF.

In its sample, this clone was seen many times. This sequence joins TRBV5-1 and TRBJ1-4, with 7 bases fitting TRBD1. The germline V gene encodes CDR1 SGHRS and CDR2 YFSETQ. The CDR3 runs to 15 residues. The trim removed 4 bases at V and 0 bases at J, leaving 3 bases unmatched. The CDR3 spells CASSIQGATNEKLFF. The CDR3 region has the DNA TGCGCCAGCAGCATCCAGGGGGCAACTAATGAAAAACTGTTTTTT. Supplemented by reference TRBV5-1 and TRBJ1-4, the full variable domain reads KAGVTQTPRYLIKTRGQQVTLSCSPISGHRSVSWYQQTPGQGLQFLFEYFSETQRNKGNFPGRFSGRQFSNSRSEMNVSTLELGDSALYLCASSIQGATNEKLFFGSGTQLSVL.

The chain recombines TRBV1 with TRBJ2-1; the DNA was not compared with TRBD1, the D call given in the table. TRBV1 is annotated as a pseudogene. This CDR3 comprises 17 residues. This CDR3 is CTSSLERKGQSYNEQFF. CDR3 DNA sequence: TGCACCAGCAGCCTTGAAAGGAAGGGGCAGTCCTACAATGAGCAGTTCTTC.

This clone was recorded a few times. V is TRBV25-1 and J is TRBJ2-1, with 8 bases aligning to TRBD1. The CDR3 is 15 residues long. Germline V CDR1 and CDR2: MGHDK, SYGVNS. Trimming removed 3 bases from V and 7 bases from J; junction bases left unmatched: 8. The CDR3 DNA reads as TGTGCCAGCAGTGAGGACAGGGCAGGACAAAATGAGCAGTTCTTC. It is translated as CASSEDRAGQNEQFF.

The table lists this clone with a count of one. The chain recombines TRBV5-1 with TRBJ2-1; D is perhaps TRBD2 (5 bases). The germline CDR1 and CDR2 sequences are SGHRS and YFSETQ. With 0 bases removed from V and 5 bases from J, the gap between germline ends came to 12 bases. CDR3 length equals 15 residues. CDR3 DNA sequence: TGCGCCAGCAGCTTGGAACCGGGGAGCAACAATGAGCAGTTCTTC. Translated, it gives CASSLEPGSNNEQFF.

The chain recombines TRBV9 with TRBJ2-1; 7 positions agree with TRBD2. The length of the CDR3 is 15 residues. Germline V CDR1 and CDR2: SGDLS, YYNGEE. V dropped 0 bases and J dropped 3; count of bases not matched to a gene: 3. The CDR3 loop reads CASSVAGGLYNEQFF. CDR3 DNA: TGTGCCAGCAGCGTAGCGGGGGGTCTCTACAATGAGCAGTTCTTC. The full variable domain, in which reference TRBV9 and TRBJ2-1 provide the parts outside the CDR3, is DSGVTQTPKHLITATGQRVTLRCSPRSGDLSVYWYQQSLDQGLQFLIQYYNGEERAKGNILERFSAQQFPDLHSELNLSSLELGDSALYFCASSVAGGLYNEQFFGPGTRLTVL.

The chain joins TRBV6-1 to TRBJ2-5; weak D call: TRBD1 (6 bases). CDR3 length equals 13 residues. CDR1 is MNHNS and CDR2 is SASEGT in the germline V gene. V dropped 3 bases and J dropped 9 bases, with 14 bases sitting between them. The CDR3 reads CASSDTRNRAQYF. Written as DNA, the CDR3 is TGTGCCAGCAGTGATACAAGGAACAGGGCCCAGTACTTC.

The chain couples TRBV7-9 to TRBJ1-2; 7 bases are shared with TRBD1. J lost 4 bases, V lost 4 bases, and 3 bases had no gene match. CDR1 is SEHNR, CDR2 FQNEAQ, per germline (reference sequence). The CDR3 loop spans 13 amino acids. The CDR3 DNA sequence: TGTGCCAGCAGCTCGGGACAGCTCTATGGCTACACCTTC. Amino acid sequence: CASSSGQLYGYTF.

In nucleotides, the CDR3 is TGCGCCAGCAGCCAACCCGGGAGCGGGGACTATGAGCAGTACTTC. Translation gives CASSQPGSGDYEQYF. The chain recombines TRBV4-1 with TRBJ2-7, with 7 nucleotides matching TRBD2. The germline CDR1 and CDR2 sequences are MGHRA and YSYEKL. V lost 2 bases to trimming and J lost 7 bases; unmatched junction nucleotides: 11. The CDR3 loop spans 15 amino acids.

The gene calls are TRBV7-2 and TRBJ2-7; D is possibly TRBD1 (5 bases). The CDR3 consists of 14 residues. Germline CDR1 SGHTA, CDR2 FQGNSA. V gave up 5 bases and J gave up 5 bases, with 16 bases separating them. The CDR3 bases are TGTGCCAGCAGCCTCCTGGCCAGGGCCCACGAGCAGTACTTC. The encoded protein is CASSLLARAHEQYF.

The chain uses TRBV6-1 and TRBJ2-7; no reliable D call. V lost 6 bases, J lost 1 base, and 10 bases lay in between. The CDR3 sequence is 13 residues long. Germline CDR1 and CDR2: MNHNS and SASEGT. The CDR3 is CASSERQSYEQYF. The CDR3 bases are TGTGCCAGCAGCGAAAGACAATCCTACGAGCAGTACTTC.

The chain has TRBV4-1 and TRBJ2-5; TRBD1 might be the D (6 bases). The V gene's germline CDR1 is MGHRA and CDR2 YSYEKL. The V gene lost 4 bases and the J gene lost 1 base, with 19 bases spanning the gap. The CDR3 contains 17 residues. The CDR3 DNA reads TGCGCCAGCAGCCCCGAGTTTGATTGGGGGCCCCAAGAGACCCAGTACTTC. This gives the protein CASSPEFDWGPQETQYF.

In this sample, this clone turned up a few times. The chain recombines TRBV19 with TRBJ1-5, with D unresolved. From germline, CDR1 is LNHDA and CDR2 SQIVND (reference sequence). V was trimmed by 3 bases and J by 5 bases, leaving 8 bases between them. The CDR3 covers 13 residues. The CDR3 DNA sequence: TGTGCCAGTAGTATGGTCCCGGATCAGCCCCAGCATTTT. This sequence encodes CASSMVPDQPQHF.

This clone was observed a handful of times. The chain recombines TRBV5-6 with TRBJ2-7; 7 positions agree with TRBD1. Germline values: CDR1 SGHDT, CDR2 YYEEEE. J lost 3 bases, V lost 4 bases, and 7 bases had no gene match. The CDR3 loop spans 14 amino acids. The CDR3: CASSPETGIYEQYF. The CDR3, as DNA: TGTGCCAGCAGCCCCGAGACAGGGATCTACGAGCAGTACTTC.

This clone was counted between two and nine times. The V gene is TRBV14, the J gene TRBJ2-5; weak D call: TRBD1 (6 bases). The CDR3 totals 17 residues. Looked up from germline, CDR1 is SGHDN and CDR2 is FVKESK. With 4 bases removed from V and 0 bases from J, the gap between germline ends came to 18 bases. CDR3 amino acids: CASSPDRRTYYQETQYF. Written as DNA, the CDR3 is TGTGCCAGCAGCCCTGACAGGCGGACTTATTACCAAGAGACCCAGTACTTC.

The chain is built from TRBV19 and TRBJ1-3; perhaps TRBD1 as D (5 bases). The V end was cut by 3 bases, the J end by 4 bases, with 10 bases between. The CDR3 runs 14 residues. Germline V gene lookup returns CDR1 LNHDA and CDR2 SQIVND (reference sequence). The DNA of the CDR3 is TGTGCCAGTAGTATGACGGGGGTCGGAAACACCATATATTTT. Its translation is CASSMTGVGNTIYF.

V usage is TRBV9 and J usage is TRBJ2-5; 8 positions match TRBD2. Germline loops: CDR1 SGDLS, CDR2 YYNGEE. The CDR3 spans 15 residues. Losses at the gene ends were 0 bases for V and 4 bases for J; bases not matched to a gene: 5. CDR3 region: CASSVERESGETQYF. The CDR3, as DNA: TGTGCCAGCAGCGTAGAGCGGGAGTCCGGAGAGACCCAGTACTTC. The variable domain in full, completed from reference TRBV9 and TRBJ2-5, reads DSGVTQTPKHLITATGQRVTLRCSPRSGDLSVYWYQQSLDQGLQFLIQYYNGEERAKGNILERFSAQQFPDLHSELNLSSLELGDSALYFCASSVERESGETQYFGPGTRLLVL.

This chain links TRBV2 with TRBJ2-7; 12 nucleotides align to TRBD2. The germline gives CDR1 SNHLY, CDR2 FYNNEI. The V and J ends lost 0 bases and 12 bases, in that order; junction bases with no gene match: 12. The CDR3 is made up of 16 amino acids. CDR3 sequence: CASSEAPPTSGGLGYF. The DNA of the CDR3 is TGTGCCAGCAGTGAAGCCCCGCCGACTAGCGGGGGCCTAGGGTACTTC.

The J gene is TRBJ2-5, the V gene TRBV10-2; TRBD2 matches 14 bases. The J call may be wrong; the DNA end is better matched by TRBJ2-7. CDR1 is WSHSY and CDR2 is SAAADI in the germline V gene. This CDR3 is 15 amino acids long. CDR3 coding DNA: TGCGCCAGCAGATCGACTAGCGGGGGGGGCTACGAGCAGTACTTC. Amino acids: CASRSTSGGGYEQYF.

The chain carries TRBV6-5 and TRBJ2-3, with D possibly TRBD2 on 5 matching bases. Per germline, CDR1 MNHEY and CDR2 SVGAGI. V lost 6 bases and J lost 4, with 11 bases in between. This CDR3 spans 13 amino acids. The CDR3 DNA follows: TGTGCCAGCAGGGAAACGGACTCAGATACGCAGTATTTT. It yields the protein CASRETDSDTQYF.

The chain is built from TRBV7-2 and TRBJ2-1, with TRBD2 matching over 11 bases. There are 15 residues in the CDR3. Germline V lookup: CDR1 SGHTA, CDR2 FQGNSA. The junction had 2 bases not matched to a gene; V was cut back by 5 bases and J by 2 bases. CDR3 coding DNA: TGTGCCAGCAGCACTAGCGGGAGCGCCTACAATGAGCAGTTCTTC. Translated: CASSTSGSAYNEQFF.